The T cell receptor (beta chain) described here comes from a study of chemoradiotherapy in HPV16-positive cancers. Sequenced by immunoSEQ multiplex PCR; TCRdb stores in-frame clones only, minus some. This sample has 6,000 to 8,000 clones, with nearly 90% found just once. V was trimmed by 0 bases and J by 5 bases, leaving 15 bases between them. The CDR3 has 16 amino acids. Germline CDR1 is SGHRS and CDR2 is YFSETQ. This sequence joins TRBV5-1 and TRBJ2-1, with TRBD1 as a possible D gene (5 bases). This specimen consisted of tumor tissue, obtained from a patient who underwent chemoradiotherapy. This sequence originates from a human donor with HPV-associated anogenital cancer. The CDR3 nucleotides are TGCGCCAGCAGCTTGGTGGGGCAGGGTTTCGACAATGAGCAGTTCTTC. It codes for CASSLVGQGFDNEQFF.